Below are 9 T cell receptor beta chains sequenced from a single sample in a study of blood T cell repertoires in COVID-19. Produced via immunoSEQ multiplex PCR; TCRdb's table is partial and in-frame only. The data contain about 140,000 clones, 88% of them singletons. Specimen: peripheral blood. The receptors stem from a woman in her sixties with acute or convalescent COVID-19.

The rearrangement joins TRBV19 to TRBJ1-1; 9 bases agree with TRBD1. J lost 6 bases, V lost 6 bases, and 8 bases had no gene match. The germline CDR1 and CDR2 sequences are LNHDA and SQIVND (reference sequence). This CDR3 comprises 14 residues. The CDR3 here is CASRPDRGFPEAFF. The CDR3 bases are TGTGCCAGTAGACCCGACAGGGGGTTCCCTGAAGCTTTCTTT.

This chain links TRBV28 with TRBJ1-2; D gene ambiguous. Looked up from germline, CDR1 is MDHEN and CDR2 is SYDVKM. The CDR3 covers 17 residues. Trimming removed 3 bases at V and 3 bases at J, with 20 bases between. The CDR3 loop reads CASSFPITGSSDYGYTF. CDR3 bases: TGTGCCAGCAGTTTTCCCATAACGGGATCCAGCGACTATGGCTACACCTTC.

This chain joins TRBV7-2 and TRBJ2-2; perhaps TRBD1 as D (6 bases). Per germline, CDR1 SGHTA and CDR2 FQGNSA. CDR3 length equals 15 residues. Trimming removed 5 bases from V and 1 base from J, with 11 bases in between. CDR3 bases: TGTGCCAGCAGCCCGGGACAAATGAACACCGGGGAGCTGTTTTTT. It encodes CASSPGQMNTGELFF.

The table lists this clone with a few counts. J is TRBJ1-1 and V is TRBV7-9; D might be TRBD1 (5 bases). The germline CDR1 and CDR2 sequences are SEHNR and FQNEAQ (reference sequence). The CDR3 contains 14 residues. The V end lost 6 bases, the J end lost 2 bases, and 13 bases lay between the germline ends. The CDR3 reads CASRDRQSNTEAFF. In DNA, the CDR3 is TGTGCCAGCAGAGATAGACAGTCCAACACTGAAGCTTTCTTT.

The gene calls are TRBV27 and TRBJ1-2, with D perhaps TRBD1 (5 bases). V lost 1 base and J lost 7, with 10 bases in between. Germline V lookup: CDR1 MNHEY, CDR2 SMNVEV (reference sequence). This CDR3 contains 13 residues. Written as DNA, the CDR3 is TGTGCCAGCAGTTTATGGGAAGGGGCTGGCTACACCTTC. Amino acids: CASSLWEGAGYTF.

V usage is TRBV11-2 and J usage is TRBJ1-4; 7 bases line up with TRBD1. The junction had 7 bases not matched to a gene; V was cut back by 5 bases and J by 7 bases. Per the germline V gene, CDR1 is SGHAT and CDR2 is FQNNGV. The CDR3 runs to 14 residues. DNA for the CDR3: TGTGCCAGCAGCCCAGACAGGGAGGTTGAAAAACTGTTTTTT. Its protein is CASSPDREVEKLFF.

The genes are TRBV27 and TRBJ1-5; D is unresolved. Germline assignment: CDR1 MNHEY and CDR2 SMNVEV (reference sequence). Between the trimmed V and J ends, which lost 3 bases and 4 bases, there was a span of 7 bases. The CDR3 spans 13 residues. CDR3 loop: CASSLTLNQPQHF. The CDR3, as DNA: TGTGCCAGCAGTTTGACACTGAATCAGCCCCAGCATTTT.

The genes are TRBV14 and TRBJ1-1, with D tentatively TRBD1 (6 bases). V was clipped by 5 bases and J by 5 bases, with 12 bases between them. Germline V gives CDR1 SGHDN, CDR2 FVKESK. The CDR3 is 13 residues long. CDR3 loop: CASSRAGDTEAFF. In DNA, the CDR3 is TGTGCCAGCAGCAGGGCAGGGGATACTGAAGCTTTCTTT. The full variable domain, rest sourced from reference TRBV14 and TRBJ1-1, is EAGVTQFPSHSVIEKGQTVTLRCDPISGHDNLYWYRRVMGKEIKFLLHFVKESKQDESGMPNNRFLAERTGGTYSTLKVQPAELEDSGVYFCASSRAGDTEAFFGQGTRLTVV.

This rearrangement joins TRBV9 to TRBJ1-3, with D possibly being TRBD1 (5 bases). The CDR3 is 14 amino acids. Trimming stripped 3 bases from V and 2 bases from J, with 9 bases between. Per the germline V gene, CDR1 is SGDLS and CDR2 is YYNGEE. For the CDR3, the DNA is TGTGCCAGCAGCGCAGGGTTCGCTGGAAACACCATATATTTT. Its protein is CASSAGFAGNTIYF.